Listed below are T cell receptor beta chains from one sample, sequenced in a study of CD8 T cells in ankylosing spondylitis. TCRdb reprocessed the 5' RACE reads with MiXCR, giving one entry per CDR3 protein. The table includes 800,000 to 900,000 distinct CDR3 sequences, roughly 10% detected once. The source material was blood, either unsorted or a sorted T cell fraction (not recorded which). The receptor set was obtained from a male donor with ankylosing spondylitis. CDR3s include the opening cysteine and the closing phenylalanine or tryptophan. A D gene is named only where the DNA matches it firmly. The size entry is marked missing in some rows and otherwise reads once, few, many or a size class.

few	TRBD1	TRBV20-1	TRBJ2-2	CSAAQGSGELFF	TGCAGTGCTGCACAGGGGTCCGGGGAGCTGTTTTTT
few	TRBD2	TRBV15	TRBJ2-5	CATSTGTTYNQETQYF	TGTGCCACCAGCACCGGGACTACTTACAACCAAGAGACCCAGTACTTC
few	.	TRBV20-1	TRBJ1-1	CSAHDRKDEAFF	TGCAGTGCTCACGACAGGAAAGACGAAGCTTTCTTT
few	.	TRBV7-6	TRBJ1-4	CASSSRGTGQEKLFF	TGTGCCAGCAGCTCCAGAGGTACAGGGCAAGAAAAACTGTTTTTT
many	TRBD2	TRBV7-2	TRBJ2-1	CASSLTSGSWNEQFF	TGTGCCAGCAGCTTAACTAGCGGATCTTGGAATGAGCAGTTCTTC
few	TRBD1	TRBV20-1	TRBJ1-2	CSASPGTANGYTF	TGCAGTGCTAGCCCGGGGACAGCAAATGGCTACACCTTC
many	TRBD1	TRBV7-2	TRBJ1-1	CASSLRDRGTEAFF	TGTGCCAGCAGCTTACGTGACAGGGGGACTGAAGCTTTCTTT
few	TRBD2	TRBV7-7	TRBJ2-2	CASSLSPGLAAGELFF	TGTGCTAGCAGCTTATCTCCGGGACTAGCAGCCGGGGAGCTGTTTTTT
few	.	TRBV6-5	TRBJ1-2	CASSYLQGGYGYTF	TGTGCCAGCAGTTACTTACAGGGTGGCTATGGCTACACCTTC
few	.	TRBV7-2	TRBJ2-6	CASSRDPAGANVLTF	TGTGCCAGCAGTAGAGACCCGGCGGGGGCCAACGTCCTGACTTTC
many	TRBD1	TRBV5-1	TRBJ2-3	CASSPFTGGNTDTQYF	TGCGCCAGCAGCCCCTTTACAGGGGGCAACACAGATACGCAGTATTTT
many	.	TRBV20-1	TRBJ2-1	CSARTPQGNEQFF	TGCAGTGCTAGGACCCCCCAGGGCAATGAGCAGTTCTTC
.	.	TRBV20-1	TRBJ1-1	CSASLPQNTEAFF	TGCAGTGCTAGTCTACCGCAGAACACTGAAGCTTTCTTT
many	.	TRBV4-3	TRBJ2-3	CASSQEHQLYTQYF	TGCGCCAGCAGCCAAGAGCATCAGCTGTATACGCAGTATTTT
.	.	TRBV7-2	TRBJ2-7	CASSVLYWDEQYF	TGTGCCAGCAGCGTCCTTTACTGGGACGAGCAGTACTTC
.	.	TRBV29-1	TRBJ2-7	CSVVWRDSYEQYF	TGCAGCGTTGTATGGCGGGACTCCTACGAGCAGTACTTC
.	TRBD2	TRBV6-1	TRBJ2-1	CASGGVGGSYNEQFF	TGTGCCAGCGGGGGGGTGGGAGGATCCTACAATGAGCAGTTCTTC
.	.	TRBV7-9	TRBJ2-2	CASRVTANTGELFF	TGTGCCAGCAGAGTGACAGCGAACACCGGGGAGCTGTTTTTT
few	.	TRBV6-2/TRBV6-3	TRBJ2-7	CASSPFSPYEQYF	TGTGCCAGCAGTCCGTTCAGCCCCTACGAGCAGTACTTC
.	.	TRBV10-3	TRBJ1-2	CAISDGFDYGYTF	TGTGCCATCAGTGACGGCTTCGACTATGGCTACACCTTC
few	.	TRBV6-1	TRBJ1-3	CASATGWGTGNTIYF	TGTGCCAGCGCTACCGGGTGGGGGACTGGAAACACCATATATTTT
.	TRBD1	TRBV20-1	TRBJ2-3	CSARDAGQGTDTQYF	TGCAGTGCTAGAGATGCGGGACAGGGGACGGATACGCAGTATTTT
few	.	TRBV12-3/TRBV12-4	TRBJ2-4	CASSLNVGLPNIQYF	TGTGCCAGCAGTTTAAACGTAGGACTACCAAACATTCAGTACTTC
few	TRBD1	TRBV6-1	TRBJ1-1	CASTPSPGGTEAFF	TGTGCCAGCACCCCCTCCCCAGGGGGCACTGAAGCTTTCTTT
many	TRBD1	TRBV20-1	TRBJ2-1	CSAPGRGPYNEQFF	TGCAGTGCCCCGGGTAGGGGGCCATACAATGAGCAGTTCTTC
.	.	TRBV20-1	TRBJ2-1	CSARDPRTWNEQFF	TGCAGTGCTAGAGATCCCAGAACTTGGAATGAGCAGTTCTTC
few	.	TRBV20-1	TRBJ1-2	CREQKGHYGYTF	TGCAGGGAACAGAAGGGACACTATGGCTACACCTTC
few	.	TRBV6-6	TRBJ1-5	CASKEGRQPQHF	TGTGCCAGCAAAGAAGGGCGACAGCCCCAGCATTTT
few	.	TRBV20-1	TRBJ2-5	CSAKGVTGREETQYF	TGCAGTGCTAAGGGGGTGACAGGCAGGGAAGAGACCCAGTACTTC
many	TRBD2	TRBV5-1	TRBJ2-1	CASTSGRGDEQFF	TGCGCCAGCACTAGCGGGAGAGGCGATGAGCAGTTCTTC
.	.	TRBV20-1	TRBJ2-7	CSAPRAGYEQYF	TGCAGTGCCCCCCGGGCCGGCTACGAGCAGTACTTC
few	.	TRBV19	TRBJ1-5	CASTVGRRISNQPQHF	TGTGCCAGCACAGTAGGGAGACGAATTAGCAATCAGCCCCAGCATTTT
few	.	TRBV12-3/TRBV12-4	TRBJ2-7	CASSLEHGSEQYF	TGTGCCAGCAGTTTAGAGCACGGGAGCGAGCAGTACTTC
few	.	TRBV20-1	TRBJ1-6	CSARDASSPLHF	TGCAGTGCTAGAGACGCCAGTTCACCCCTCCACTTT
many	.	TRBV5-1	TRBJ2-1	CASRPRAGSEQFF	TGCGCCAGCCGACCCCGTGCAGGGAGTGAGCAGTTCTTC
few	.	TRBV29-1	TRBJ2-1	CSVARGDEQFF	TGCAGCGTGGCCAGGGGGGATGAGCAGTTCTTC
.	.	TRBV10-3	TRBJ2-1	CASGPYNEQFF	TGTGCCAGCGGACCCTACAATGAGCAGTTCTTC
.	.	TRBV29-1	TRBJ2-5	CSVGHQTQYF	TGCAGCGTTGGTCACCAGACCCAGTACTTC
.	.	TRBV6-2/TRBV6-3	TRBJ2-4	CASSLDPAKNIQYF	TGTGCCAGCAGCCTGGACCCGGCCAAAAACATTCAGTACTTC
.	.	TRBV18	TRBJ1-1	CASSPTSGAAEAFF	TGTGCCAGCTCACCCACCTCTGGGGCAGCTGAAGCTTTCTTT